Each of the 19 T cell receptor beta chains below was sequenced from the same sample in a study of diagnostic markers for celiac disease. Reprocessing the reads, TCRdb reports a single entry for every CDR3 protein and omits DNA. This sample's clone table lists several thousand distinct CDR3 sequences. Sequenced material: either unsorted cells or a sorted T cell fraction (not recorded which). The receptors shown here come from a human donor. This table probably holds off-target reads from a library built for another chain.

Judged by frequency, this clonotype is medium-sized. This chain's CDR3 is CASSFGPYGSQPQHF. The V and J genes are TRBV5-1 and TRBJ1-5. This CDR3 has 15 residues. The V gene's germline CDR1 is SGHRS and CDR2 YFSETQ.

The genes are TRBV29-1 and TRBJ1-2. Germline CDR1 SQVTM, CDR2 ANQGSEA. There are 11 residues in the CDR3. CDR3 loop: CSVSYAGGYTF.

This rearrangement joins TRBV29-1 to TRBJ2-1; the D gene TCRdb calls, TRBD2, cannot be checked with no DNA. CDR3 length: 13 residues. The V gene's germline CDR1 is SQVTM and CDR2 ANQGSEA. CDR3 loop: CSVSAASGYEQFF.

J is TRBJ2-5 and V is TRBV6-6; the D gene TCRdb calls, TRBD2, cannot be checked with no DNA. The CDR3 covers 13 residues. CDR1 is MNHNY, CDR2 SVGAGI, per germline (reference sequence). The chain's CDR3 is CASSSGAEETQYF.

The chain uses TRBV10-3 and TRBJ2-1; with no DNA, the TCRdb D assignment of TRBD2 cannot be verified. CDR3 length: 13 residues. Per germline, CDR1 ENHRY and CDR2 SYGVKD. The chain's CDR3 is CAIQTSNNNEQFF.

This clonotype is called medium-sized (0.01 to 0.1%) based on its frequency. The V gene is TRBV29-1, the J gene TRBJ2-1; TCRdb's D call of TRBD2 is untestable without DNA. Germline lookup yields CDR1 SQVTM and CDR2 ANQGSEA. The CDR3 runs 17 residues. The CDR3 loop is CSVELVISGSINNEQFF.

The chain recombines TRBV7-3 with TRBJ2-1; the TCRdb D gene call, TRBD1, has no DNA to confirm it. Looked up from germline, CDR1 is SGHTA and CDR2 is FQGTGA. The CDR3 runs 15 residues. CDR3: CASSPQGLSYNEQFF. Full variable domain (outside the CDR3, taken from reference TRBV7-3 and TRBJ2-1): GAGVSQTPSNKVTEKGKYVELRCDPISGHTALYWYRQSLGQGPEFLIYFQGTGAADDSGLPNDRFFAVRPEGSVSTLKIQRTERGDSAVYLCASSPQGLSYNEQFFGPGTRLTVL.

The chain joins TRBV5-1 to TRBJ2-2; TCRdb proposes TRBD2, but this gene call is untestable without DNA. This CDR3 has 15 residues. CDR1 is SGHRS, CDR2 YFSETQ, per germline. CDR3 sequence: CASSYQPTRAGELFF. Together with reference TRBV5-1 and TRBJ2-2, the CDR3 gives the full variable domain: KAGVTQTPRYLIKTRGQQVTLSCSPISGHRSVSWYQQTPGQGLQFLFEYFSETQRNKGNFPGRFSGRQFSNSRSEMNVSTLELGDSALYLCASSYQPTRAGELFFGEGSRLTVL.

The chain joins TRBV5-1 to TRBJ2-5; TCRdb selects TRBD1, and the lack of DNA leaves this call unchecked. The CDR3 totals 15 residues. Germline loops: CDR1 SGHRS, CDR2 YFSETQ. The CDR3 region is CASSLDGGHSETQYF.

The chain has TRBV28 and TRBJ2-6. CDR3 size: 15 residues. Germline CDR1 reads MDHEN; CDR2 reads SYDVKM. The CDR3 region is CASRPLSSGANVLTF.

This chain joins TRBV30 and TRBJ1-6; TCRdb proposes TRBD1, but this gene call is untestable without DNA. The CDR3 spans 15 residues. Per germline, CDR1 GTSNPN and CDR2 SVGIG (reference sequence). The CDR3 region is CAWSRGTGSNSPLHF.

CDR3 in amino acids: CSARQGTDTQYF. The V gene is TRBV29-1, the J gene TRBJ2-3; lacking DNA, the TRBD1 call made by TCRdb goes unchecked. This CDR3 spans 12 amino acids. CDR1 is SQVTM, CDR2 ANQGSEA, per germline.

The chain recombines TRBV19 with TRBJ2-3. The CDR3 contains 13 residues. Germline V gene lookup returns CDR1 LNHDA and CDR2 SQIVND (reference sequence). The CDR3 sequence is CASSMGRTDTQYF.

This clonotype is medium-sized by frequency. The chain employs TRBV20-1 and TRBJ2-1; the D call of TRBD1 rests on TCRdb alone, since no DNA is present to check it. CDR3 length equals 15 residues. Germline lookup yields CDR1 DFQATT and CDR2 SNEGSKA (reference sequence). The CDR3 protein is CSARDEGTRFNEQFF.

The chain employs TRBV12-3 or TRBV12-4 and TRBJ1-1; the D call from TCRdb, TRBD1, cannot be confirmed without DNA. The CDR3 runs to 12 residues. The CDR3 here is CASSFGQGARFF.

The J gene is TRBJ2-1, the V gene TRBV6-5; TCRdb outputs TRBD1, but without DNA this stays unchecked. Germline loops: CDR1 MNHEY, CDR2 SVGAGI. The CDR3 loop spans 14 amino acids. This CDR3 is CASSGRDRKNEQFF.

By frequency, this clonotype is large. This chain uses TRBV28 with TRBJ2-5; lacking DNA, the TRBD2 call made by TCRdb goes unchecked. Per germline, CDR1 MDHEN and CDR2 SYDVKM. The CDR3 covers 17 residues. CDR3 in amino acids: CASSLAAGGHGQETQYF. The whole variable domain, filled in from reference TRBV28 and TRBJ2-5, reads DVKVTQSSRYLVKRTGEKVFLECVQDMDHENMFWYRQDPGLGLRLIYFSYDVKMKEKGDIPEGYSVSREKKERFSLILESASTNQTSMYLCASSLAAGGHGQETQYFGPGTRLLVL.

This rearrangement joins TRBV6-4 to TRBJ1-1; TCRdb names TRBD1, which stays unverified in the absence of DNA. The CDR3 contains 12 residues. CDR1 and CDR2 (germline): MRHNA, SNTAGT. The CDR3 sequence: CASSDPFPGAFF.

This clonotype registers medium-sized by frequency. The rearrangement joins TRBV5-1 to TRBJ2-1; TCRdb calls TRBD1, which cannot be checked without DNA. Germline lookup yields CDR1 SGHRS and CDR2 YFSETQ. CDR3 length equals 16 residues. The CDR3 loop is CASSLQGSPTGDEQFF.